This record looks at one T cell receptor beta chain sequence and its context. The antigen is not known. Repertoires were sampled repeatedly during chemoradiotherapy. Looked up from germline, CDR1 is WNHNN and CDR2 is SYGVQD (reference sequence). The CDR3 has 17 residues. Trimming stripped 0 bases from V and 2 bases from J, with 14 bases between. The sample belongs to a study of chemoradiotherapy in HPV16-positive cancers. Study conclusions and caveats: Candidate HPV-specific clones and E7-related TCR motifs grew in tumor during treatment.

The data were produced by immunoSEQ multiplex PCR, yet TCRdb's version contains in-frame clones alone and is incomplete. The repertoire consists of around 9,200 clones, with about 68% occurring once and the leading ten covering roughly two fifths. The source of this sequence is a human donor with HPV-associated anogenital cancer. The J gene is TRBJ1-5, the V gene TRBV10-1, with a tentative D call TRBD1 (6 bases). The sample in question was tumor tissue, obtained from a patient who underwent chemoradiotherapy. This CDR3 reads CASSESGGRSGNQPQHF. Here the CDR3 DNA reads TGCGCCAGCAGTGAGTCGGGGGGCAGGAGTGGCAATCAGCCCCAGCATTTT.